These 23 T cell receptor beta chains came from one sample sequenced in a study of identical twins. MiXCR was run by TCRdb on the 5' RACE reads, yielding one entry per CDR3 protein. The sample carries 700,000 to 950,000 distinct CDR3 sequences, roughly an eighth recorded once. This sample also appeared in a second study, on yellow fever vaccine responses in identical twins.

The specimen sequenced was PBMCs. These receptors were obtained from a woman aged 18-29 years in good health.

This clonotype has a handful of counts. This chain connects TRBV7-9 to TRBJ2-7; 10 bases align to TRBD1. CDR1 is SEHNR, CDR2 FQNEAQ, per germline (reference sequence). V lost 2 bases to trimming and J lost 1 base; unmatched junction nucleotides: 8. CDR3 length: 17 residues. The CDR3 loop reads CASSLNKGDRGSYEQYF. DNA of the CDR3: TGTGCCAGCAGCTTAAACAAAGGGGACAGGGGTTCCTACGAGCAGTACTTC. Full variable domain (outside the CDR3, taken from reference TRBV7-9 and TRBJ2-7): DTGVSQNPRHKITKRGQNVTFRCDPISEHNRLYWYRQTLGQGPEFLTYFQNEAQLEKSRLLSDRFSAERPKGSFSTLEIQRTEQGDSAMYLCASSLNKGDRGSYEQYFGPGTRLTVT.

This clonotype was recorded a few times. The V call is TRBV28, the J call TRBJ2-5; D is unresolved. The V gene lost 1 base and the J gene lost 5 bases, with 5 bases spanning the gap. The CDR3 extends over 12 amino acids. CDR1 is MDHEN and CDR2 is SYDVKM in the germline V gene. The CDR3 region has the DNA TGTGCCAGCAGTTTATTCCTCGAGACCCAGTACTTC. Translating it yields CASSLFLETQYF.

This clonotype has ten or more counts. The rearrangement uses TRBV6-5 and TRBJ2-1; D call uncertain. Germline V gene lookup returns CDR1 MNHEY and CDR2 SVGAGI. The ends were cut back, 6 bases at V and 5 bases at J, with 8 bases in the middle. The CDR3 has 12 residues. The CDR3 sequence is CASRAPNNEQFF. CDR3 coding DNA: TGTGCCAGCAGGGCCCCCAACAATGAGCAGTTCTTC.

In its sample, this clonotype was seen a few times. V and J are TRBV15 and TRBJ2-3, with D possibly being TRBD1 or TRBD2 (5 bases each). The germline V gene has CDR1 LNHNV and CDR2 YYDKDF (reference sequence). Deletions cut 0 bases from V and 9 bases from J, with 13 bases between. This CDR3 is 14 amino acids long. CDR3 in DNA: TGTGCCACCAGCAGAGAGGTCGCAGGGACGACGCAGTATTTT. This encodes CATSREVAGTTQYF.

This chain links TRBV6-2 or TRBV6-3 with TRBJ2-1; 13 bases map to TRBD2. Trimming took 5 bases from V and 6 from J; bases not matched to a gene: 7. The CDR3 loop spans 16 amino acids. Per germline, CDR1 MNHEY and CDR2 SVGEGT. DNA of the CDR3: TGTGCCAGCAGTCCCTTTGGACTAGCGGGGGCCAATGAGCAGTTCTTC. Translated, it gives CASSPFGLAGANEQFF.

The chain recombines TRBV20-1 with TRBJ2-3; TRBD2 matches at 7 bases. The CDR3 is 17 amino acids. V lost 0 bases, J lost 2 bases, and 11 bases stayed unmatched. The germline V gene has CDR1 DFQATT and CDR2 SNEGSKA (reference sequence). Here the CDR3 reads CSARDPRSSGYTDTQYF. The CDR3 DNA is TGCAGTGCTAGAGATCCGAGATCTAGCGGATACACAGATACGCAGTATTTT.

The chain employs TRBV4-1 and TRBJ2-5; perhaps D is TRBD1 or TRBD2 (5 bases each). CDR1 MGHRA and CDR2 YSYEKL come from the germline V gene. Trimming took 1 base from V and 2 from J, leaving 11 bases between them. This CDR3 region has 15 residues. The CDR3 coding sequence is TGCGCCAGCAGCCAAGCCCCCGGGGCTCAAGAGACCCAGTACTTC. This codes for CASSQAPGAQETQYF.

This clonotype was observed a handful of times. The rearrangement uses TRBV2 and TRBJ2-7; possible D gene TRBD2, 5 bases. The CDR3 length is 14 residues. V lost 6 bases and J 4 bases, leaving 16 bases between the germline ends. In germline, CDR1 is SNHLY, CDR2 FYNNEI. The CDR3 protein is CASSKEAVRYEQYF. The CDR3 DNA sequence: TGTGCCAGCAGCAAGGAGGCGGTTCGGTACGAGCAGTACTTC.

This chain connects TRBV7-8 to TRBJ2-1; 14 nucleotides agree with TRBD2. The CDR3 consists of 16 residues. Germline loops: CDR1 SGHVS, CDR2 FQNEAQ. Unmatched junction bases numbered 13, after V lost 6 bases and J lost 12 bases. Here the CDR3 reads CASRSTGTSGSLGQFF. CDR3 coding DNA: TGTGCCAGCAGATCGACCGGGACTAGCGGGAGCTTAGGGCAGTTCTTC.

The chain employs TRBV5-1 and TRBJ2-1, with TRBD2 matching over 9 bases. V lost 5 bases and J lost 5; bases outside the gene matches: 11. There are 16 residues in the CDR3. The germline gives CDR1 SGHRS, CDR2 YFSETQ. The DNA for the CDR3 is TGCGCCAGCAGACTTGGCATGTCTAGCGGGGACAATGAGCAGTTCTTC. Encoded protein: CASRLGMSSGDNEQFF.

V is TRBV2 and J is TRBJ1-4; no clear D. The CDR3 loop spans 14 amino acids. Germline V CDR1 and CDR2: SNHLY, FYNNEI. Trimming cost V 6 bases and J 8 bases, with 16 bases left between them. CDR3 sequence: CASRLDGQGEKLFF. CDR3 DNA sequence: TGTGCCAGCAGATTGGACGGGCAAGGGGAAAAACTGTTTTTT.

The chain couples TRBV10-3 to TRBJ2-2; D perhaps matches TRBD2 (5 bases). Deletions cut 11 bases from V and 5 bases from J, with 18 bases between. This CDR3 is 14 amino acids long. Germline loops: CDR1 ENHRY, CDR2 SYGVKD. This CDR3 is CASLGRVATGELFF. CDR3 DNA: TGTGCCTCGCTGGGGAGAGTGGCGACCGGGGAGCTGTTTTTT.

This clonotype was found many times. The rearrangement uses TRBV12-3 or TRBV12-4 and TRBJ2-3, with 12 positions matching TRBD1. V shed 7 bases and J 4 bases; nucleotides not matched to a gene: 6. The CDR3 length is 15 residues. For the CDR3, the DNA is TGTGCCAGCAACGGGGACAGGGGGCACGCAGATACGCAGTATTTT. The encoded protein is CASNGDRGHADTQYF.

The CDR3 DNA reads TGTGCCATCAGTGATGCTGCCTACGAGCAGTACTTC. It specifies CAISDAAYEQYF. J is TRBJ2-7 and V is TRBV10-3; D is uncertain. Germline V CDR1 and CDR2: ENHRY, SYGVKD. Trimming shortened V by 3 bases and J by 2 bases, and 5 bases separated the two germline ends. There are 12 residues in the CDR3.

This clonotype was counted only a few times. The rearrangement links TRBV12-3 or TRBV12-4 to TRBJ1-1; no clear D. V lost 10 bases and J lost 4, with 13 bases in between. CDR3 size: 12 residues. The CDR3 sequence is CATKKVITEAFF. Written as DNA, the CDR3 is TGTGCCACCAAGAAGGTTATCACTGAAGCTTTCTTT.

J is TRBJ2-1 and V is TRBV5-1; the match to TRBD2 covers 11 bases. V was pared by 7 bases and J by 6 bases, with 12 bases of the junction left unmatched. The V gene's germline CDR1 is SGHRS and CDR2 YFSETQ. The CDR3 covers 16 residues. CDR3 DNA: TGCGCCAGCGGGATCCTGACTAGCGGGAATTTCAATGAGCAGTTCTTC. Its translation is CASGILTSGNFNEQFF.

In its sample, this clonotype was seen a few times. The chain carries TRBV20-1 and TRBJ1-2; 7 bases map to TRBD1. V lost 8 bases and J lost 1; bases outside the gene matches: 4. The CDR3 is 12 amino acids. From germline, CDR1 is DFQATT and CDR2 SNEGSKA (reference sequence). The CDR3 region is CSPGDSNYGYTF. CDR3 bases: TGCAGTCCAGGGGACAGTAACTATGGCTACACCTTC.

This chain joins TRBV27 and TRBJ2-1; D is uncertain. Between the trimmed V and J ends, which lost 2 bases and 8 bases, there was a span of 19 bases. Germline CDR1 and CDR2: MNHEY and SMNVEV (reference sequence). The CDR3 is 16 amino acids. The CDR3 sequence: CASSLMHPRFGDEQFF. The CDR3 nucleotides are TGTGCCAGCAGTTTAATGCATCCGAGGTTCGGCGATGAGCAGTTCTTC.

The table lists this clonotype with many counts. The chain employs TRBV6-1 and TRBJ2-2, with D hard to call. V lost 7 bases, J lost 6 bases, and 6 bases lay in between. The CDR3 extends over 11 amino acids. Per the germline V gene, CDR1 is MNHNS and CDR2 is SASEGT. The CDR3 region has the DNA TGTGCCAGCATAAGGGCCGGGGAGCTGTTTTTT. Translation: CASIRAGELFF.

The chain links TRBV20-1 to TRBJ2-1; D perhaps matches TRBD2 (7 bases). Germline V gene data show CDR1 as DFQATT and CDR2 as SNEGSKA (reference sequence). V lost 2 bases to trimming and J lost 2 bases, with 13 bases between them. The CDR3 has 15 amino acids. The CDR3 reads CSARNAGAAYNEQFF. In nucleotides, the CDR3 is TGCAGTGCTAGAAACGCGGGGGCTGCCTACAATGAGCAGTTCTTC.

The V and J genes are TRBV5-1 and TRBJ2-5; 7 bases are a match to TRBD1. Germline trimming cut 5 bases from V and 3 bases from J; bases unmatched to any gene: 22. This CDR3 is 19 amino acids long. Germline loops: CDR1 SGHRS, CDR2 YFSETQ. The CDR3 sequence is CASSLLLVGTDIRKETQYF. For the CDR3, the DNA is TGCGCCAGCAGTCTGTTGTTGGTGGGGACAGATATTCGAAAAGAGACCCAGTACTTC.

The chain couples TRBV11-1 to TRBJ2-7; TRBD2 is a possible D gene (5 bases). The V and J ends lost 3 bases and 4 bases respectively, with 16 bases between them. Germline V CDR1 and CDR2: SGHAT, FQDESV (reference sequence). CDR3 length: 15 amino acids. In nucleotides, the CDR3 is TGTGCCAGCAGCTTTGGAGGTGGGAGCCAGTACGAGCAGTACTTC. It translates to CASSFGGGSQYEQYF.

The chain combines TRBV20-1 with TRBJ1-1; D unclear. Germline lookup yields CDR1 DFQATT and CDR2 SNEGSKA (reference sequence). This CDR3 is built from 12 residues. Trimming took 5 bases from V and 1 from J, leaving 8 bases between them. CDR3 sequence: CSAGLGNTEAFF. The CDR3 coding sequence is TGCAGTGCTGGCTTAGGGAACACTGAAGCTTTCTTT.